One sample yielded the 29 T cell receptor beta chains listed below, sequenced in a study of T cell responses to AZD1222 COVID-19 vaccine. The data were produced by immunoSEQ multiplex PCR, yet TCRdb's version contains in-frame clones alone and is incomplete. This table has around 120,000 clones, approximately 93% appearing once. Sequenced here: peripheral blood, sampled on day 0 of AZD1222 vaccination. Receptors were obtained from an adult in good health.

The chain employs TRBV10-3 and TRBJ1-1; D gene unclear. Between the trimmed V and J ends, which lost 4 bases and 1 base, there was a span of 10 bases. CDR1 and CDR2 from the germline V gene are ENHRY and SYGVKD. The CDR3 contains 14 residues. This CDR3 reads CAISGVGENTEAFF. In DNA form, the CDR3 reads TGTGCCATCAGTGGAGTCGGAGAGAACACTGAAGCTTTCTTT.

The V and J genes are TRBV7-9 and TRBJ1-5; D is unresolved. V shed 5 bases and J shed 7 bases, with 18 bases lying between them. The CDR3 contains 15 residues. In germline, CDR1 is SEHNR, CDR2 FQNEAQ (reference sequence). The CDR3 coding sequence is TGTGCCAGCAGCCCCGGTATAGGCTCGGGGCAGCCCCAGCATTTT. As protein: CASSPGIGSGQPQHF.

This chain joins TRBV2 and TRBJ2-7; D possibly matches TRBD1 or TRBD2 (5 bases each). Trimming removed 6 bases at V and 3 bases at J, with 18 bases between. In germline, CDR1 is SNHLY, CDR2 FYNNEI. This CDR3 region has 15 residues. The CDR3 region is CASSGPGAENYEQYF. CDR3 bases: TGTGCCAGCAGCGGTCCCGGGGCCGAAAACTACGAGCAGTACTTC.

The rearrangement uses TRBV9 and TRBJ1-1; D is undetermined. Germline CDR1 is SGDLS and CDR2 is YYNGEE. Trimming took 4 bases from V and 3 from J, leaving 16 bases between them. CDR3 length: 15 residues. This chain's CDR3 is CASSLFHGVDTEAFF. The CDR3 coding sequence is TGTGCCAGCAGCCTATTCCATGGGGTTGACACTGAAGCTTTCTTT.

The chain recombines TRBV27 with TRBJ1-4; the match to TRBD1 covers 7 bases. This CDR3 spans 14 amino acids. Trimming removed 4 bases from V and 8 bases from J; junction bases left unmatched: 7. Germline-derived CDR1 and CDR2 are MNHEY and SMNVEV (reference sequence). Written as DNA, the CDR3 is TGTGCCAGCAGTTCAGGGGGGACCGGCGAAAAACTGTTTTTT. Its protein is CASSSGGTGEKLFF.

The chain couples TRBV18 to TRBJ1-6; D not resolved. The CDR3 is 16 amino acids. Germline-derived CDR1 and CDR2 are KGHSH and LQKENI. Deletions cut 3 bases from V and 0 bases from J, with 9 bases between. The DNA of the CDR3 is TGTGCCAGCTCACCGGGCCCTAGCTCCTATAATTCACCCCTCCACTTT. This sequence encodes CASSPGPSSYNSPLHF.

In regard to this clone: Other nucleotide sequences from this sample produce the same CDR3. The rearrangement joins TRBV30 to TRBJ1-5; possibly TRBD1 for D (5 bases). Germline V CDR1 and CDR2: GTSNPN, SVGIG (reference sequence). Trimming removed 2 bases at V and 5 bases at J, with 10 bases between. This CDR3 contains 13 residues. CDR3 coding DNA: TGTGCCTGGAGTCCCCAAGGGGATCAGCCCCAGCATTTT. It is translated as CAWSPQGDQPQHF.

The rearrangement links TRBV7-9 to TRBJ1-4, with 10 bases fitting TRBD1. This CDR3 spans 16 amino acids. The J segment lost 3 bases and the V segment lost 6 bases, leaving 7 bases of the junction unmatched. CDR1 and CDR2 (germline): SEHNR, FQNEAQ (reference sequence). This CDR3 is CASSRSTGGSNEKLFF. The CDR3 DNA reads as TGTGCCAGCAGTCGTTCGACAGGGGGCTCTAATGAAAAACTGTTTTTT.

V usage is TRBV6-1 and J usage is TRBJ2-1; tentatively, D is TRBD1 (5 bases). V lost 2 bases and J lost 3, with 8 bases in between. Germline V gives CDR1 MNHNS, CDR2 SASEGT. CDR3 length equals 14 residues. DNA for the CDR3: TGTGCCAGCAGTGAAACGACAGACTACAATGAGCAGTTCTTC. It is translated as CASSETTDYNEQFF.

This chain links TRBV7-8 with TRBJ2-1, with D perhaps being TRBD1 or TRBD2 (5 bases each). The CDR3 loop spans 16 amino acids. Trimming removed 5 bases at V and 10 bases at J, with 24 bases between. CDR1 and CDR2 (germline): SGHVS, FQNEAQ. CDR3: CASSPALGRVPGEQFF. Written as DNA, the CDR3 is TGTGCCAGCAGCCCTGCCTTGGGGCGGGTCCCCGGCGAGCAGTTCTTC.

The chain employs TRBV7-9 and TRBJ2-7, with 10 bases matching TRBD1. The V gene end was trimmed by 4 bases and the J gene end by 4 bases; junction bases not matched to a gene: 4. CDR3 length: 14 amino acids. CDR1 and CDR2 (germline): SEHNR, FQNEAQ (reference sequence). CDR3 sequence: CASSSDRGTYEQYF. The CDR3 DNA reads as TGTGCCAGCAGCTCGGACAGGGGGACATACGAGCAGTACTTC.

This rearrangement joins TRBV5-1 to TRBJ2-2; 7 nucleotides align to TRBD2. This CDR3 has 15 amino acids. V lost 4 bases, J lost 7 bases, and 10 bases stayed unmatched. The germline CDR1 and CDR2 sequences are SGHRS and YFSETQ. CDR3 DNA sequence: TGCGCCAGCAGCCCCACTAGCGCGAGGGACGGGGAGCTGTTTTTT. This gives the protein CASSPTSARDGELFF.

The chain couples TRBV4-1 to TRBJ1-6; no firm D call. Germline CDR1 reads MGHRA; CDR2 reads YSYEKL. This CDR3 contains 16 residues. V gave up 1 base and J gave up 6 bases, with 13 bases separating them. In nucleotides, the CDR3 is TGCGCCAGCAGCCAAGTCCCCCGGCGTCGTAATTCACCCCTCCACTTT. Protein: CASSQVPRRRNSPLHF.

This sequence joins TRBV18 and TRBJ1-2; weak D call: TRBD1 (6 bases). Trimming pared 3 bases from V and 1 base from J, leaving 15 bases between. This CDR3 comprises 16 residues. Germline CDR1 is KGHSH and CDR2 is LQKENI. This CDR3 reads CASSPPGTFINYGYTF. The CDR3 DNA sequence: TGTGCCAGCTCACCCCCCGGGACATTCATTAACTATGGCTACACCTTC.

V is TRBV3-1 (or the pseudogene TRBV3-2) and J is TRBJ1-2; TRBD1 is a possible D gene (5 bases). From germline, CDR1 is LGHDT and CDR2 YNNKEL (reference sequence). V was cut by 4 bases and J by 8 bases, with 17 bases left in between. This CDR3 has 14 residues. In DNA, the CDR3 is TGTGCCAGCAGCCGAAAGGTCCAGGGATGGGGCTACACCTTC. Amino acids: CASSRKVQGWGYTF.

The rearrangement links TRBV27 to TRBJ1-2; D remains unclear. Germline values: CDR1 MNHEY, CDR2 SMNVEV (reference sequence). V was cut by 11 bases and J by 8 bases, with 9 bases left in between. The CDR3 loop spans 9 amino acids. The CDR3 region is CAATRGYTF. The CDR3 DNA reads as TGTGCCGCAACGAGGGGCTACACCTTC.

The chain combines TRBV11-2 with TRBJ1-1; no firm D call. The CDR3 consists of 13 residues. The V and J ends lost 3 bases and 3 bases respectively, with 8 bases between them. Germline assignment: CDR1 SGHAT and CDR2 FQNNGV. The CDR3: CASSFFGDTEAFF. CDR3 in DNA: TGTGCCAGCAGCTTCTTCGGGGACACTGAAGCTTTCTTT.

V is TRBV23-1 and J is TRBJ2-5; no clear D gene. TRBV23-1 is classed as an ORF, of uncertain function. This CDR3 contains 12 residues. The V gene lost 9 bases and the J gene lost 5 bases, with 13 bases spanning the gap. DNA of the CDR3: TGCGCCAGGACGAGACCCCGGGAGACCCAGTACTTC. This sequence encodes CARTRPRETQYF.

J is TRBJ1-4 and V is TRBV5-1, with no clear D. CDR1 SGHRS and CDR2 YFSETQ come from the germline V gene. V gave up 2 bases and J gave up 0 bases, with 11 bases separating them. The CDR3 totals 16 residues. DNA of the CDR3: TGCGCCAGCAGCTTTCTCTCTGGGTCAACTAATGAAAAACTGTTTTTT. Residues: CASSFLSGSTNEKLFF.

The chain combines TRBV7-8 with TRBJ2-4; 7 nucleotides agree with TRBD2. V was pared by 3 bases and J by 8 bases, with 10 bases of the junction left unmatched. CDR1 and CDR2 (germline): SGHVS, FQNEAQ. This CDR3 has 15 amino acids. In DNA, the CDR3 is TGTGCCAGCAGCTTTGGGTGGGGAGGGACTGACATTCAGTACTTC. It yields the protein CASSFGWGGTDIQYF. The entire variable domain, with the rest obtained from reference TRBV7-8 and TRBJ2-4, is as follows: GAGVSQSPRYKVAKRGQDVALRCDPISGHVSLFWYQQALGQGPEFLTYFQNEAQLDKSGLPSDRFFAERPEGSVSTLKIQRTQQEDSAVYLCASSFGWGGTDIQYFGAGTRLSVL.

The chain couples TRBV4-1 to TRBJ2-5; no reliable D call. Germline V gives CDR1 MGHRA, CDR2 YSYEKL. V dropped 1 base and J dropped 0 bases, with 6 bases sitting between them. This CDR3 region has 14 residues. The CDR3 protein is CASSQVGHQETQYF. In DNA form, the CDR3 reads TGCGCCAGCAGCCAAGTTGGACACCAAGAGACCCAGTACTTC.

DNA of the CDR3: TGTGCCAGCATTCCCTCGCCGGGTTTCGGTGAAAAACTGTTTTTT. Residues: CASIPSPGFGEKLFF. The chain carries TRBV28 and TRBJ1-4, with D hard to call. Germline V gene data show CDR1 as MDHEN and CDR2 as SYDVKM. V was cut by 7 bases and J by 7 bases, with 19 bases left in between. This CDR3 contains 15 residues.

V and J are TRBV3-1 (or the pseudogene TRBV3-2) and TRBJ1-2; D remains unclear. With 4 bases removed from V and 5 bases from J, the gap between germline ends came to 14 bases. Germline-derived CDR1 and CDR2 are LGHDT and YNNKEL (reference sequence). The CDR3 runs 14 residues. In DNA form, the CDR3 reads TGTGCCAGCAGCCGTTCGGCGGCAGAATATGGCTACACCTTC. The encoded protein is CASSRSAAEYGYTF.

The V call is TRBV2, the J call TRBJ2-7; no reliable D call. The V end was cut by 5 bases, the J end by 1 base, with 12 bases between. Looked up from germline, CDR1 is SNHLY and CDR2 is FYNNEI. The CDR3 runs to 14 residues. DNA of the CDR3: TGTGCCAGCAGTTATTCCATAGGGTCCTACGAGCAGTACTTC. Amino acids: CASSYSIGSYEQYF.

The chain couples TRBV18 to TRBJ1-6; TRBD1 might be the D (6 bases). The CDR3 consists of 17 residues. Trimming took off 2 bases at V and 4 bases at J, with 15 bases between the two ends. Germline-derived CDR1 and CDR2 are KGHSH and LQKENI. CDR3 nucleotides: TGTGCCAGCTCACCATCAGGGGCCAACCCTTATAATTCACCCCTCCACTTT. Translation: CASSPSGANPYNSPLHF.

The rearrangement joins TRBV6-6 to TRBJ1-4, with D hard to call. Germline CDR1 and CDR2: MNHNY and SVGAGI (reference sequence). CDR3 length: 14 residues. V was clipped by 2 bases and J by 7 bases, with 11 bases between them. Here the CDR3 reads CASSYPGAGEKLFF. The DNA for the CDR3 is TGTGCCAGCAGTTACCCAGGTGCGGGTGAAAAACTGTTTTTT.

The chain's CDR3 is CASSVRGSANYGYTF. The CDR3 nucleotides read TGTGCCAGCAGCGTTAGGGGGTCGGCTAACTATGGCTACACCTTC. The V call is TRBV9, the J call TRBJ1-2; possibly TRBD1 for D (6 bases). Looked up from germline, CDR1 is SGDLS and CDR2 is YYNGEE. Trimming took 2 bases from V and 0 from J, leaving 11 bases between them. CDR3 length: 15 residues.

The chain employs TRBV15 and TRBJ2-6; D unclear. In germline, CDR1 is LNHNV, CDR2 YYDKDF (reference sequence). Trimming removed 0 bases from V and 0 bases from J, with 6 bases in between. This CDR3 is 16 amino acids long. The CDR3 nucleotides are TGTGCCACCAGCAGAGAGAGGAGCTCTGGGGCCAACGTCCTGACTTTC. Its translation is CATSRERSSGANVLTF.

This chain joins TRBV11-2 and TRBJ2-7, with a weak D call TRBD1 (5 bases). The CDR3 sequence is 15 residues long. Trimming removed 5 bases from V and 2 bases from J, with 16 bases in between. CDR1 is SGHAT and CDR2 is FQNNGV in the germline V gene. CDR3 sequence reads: CASSMSQGVPYEQYF. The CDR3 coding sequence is TGTGCCAGCAGCATGTCCCAAGGGGTTCCCTACGAGCAGTACTTC.